This passage covers 18 T cell receptor beta chains from one sample sequenced in a study of cytomegalovirus exposure and HLA in healthy donors. PCR was performed using 60 Vbeta and 13 Jbeta primers. Produced via immunoSEQ multiplex PCR; TCRdb's table is partial and in-frame only. The sample holds 150,000 to 250,000 clones, about four fifths seen once. The specimen was PBMCs. The receptors come from a girl under 18 in good health and CMV-seropositive.

J is TRBJ2-3 and V is TRBV10-3; 9 bases are shared with TRBD2. J gave up 2 bases and V 6 bases, and 6 bases lay outside the gene matches. The germline CDR1 and CDR2 sequences are ENHRY and SYGVKD. The CDR3 has 15 amino acids. CDR3 nucleotide sequence: TGTGCCATCAGGCTTAGCGGGGGTTCCACAGATACGCAGTATTTT. Amino acid sequence: CAIRLSGGSTDTQYF.

This chain links TRBV5-1 with TRBJ2-5; 15 bases line up with TRBD2. The CDR3 totals 18 residues. V shed 1 base, J shed 2 bases, and the junction held 6 bases outside the gene matches. Looked up from germline, CDR1 is SGHRS and CDR2 is YFSETQ. CDR3: CASSLLGLAGGNQETQYF. CDR3 in DNA: TGCGCCAGCAGCTTGTTGGGACTAGCGGGGGGTAATCAAGAGACCCAGTACTTC.

The CDR3 DNA is TGTGCCAGTAGGAACAGGGTAAGCTACGAGCAGTACTTC. Amino acids: CASRNRVSYEQYF. The chain employs TRBV19 and TRBJ2-7, with a possible D match to TRBD1 (6 bases). The CDR3 length is 13 residues. The germline V gene has CDR1 LNHDA and CDR2 SQIVND (reference sequence). Trimming left V 6 bases short and J 3 bases short, with 12 bases between. Filled out from reference TRBV19 and TRBJ2-7, the complete variable domain reads DGGITQSPKYLFRKEGQNVTLSCEQNLNHDAMYWYRQDPGQGLRLIYYSQIVNDFQKGDIAEGYSVSREKKESFPLTVTSAQKNPTAFYLCASRNRVSYEQYFGPGTRLTVT.

This clone was counted a few times. The gene calls are TRBV6-5 and TRBJ2-7; 7 bases fit TRBD1. The CDR3 spans 13 residues. Per germline, CDR1 MNHEY and CDR2 SVGAGI. V shed 5 bases, J shed 3 bases, and the junction held 4 bases outside the gene matches. The DNA for the CDR3 is TGTGCCAGCAGTGACAGGGCCAGCTACGAGCAGTACTTC. Its translation is CASSDRASYEQYF.

J is TRBJ1-2 and V is TRBV7-2; 8 positions match TRBD1. CDR1 and CDR2 from the germline V gene are SGHTA and FQGNSA. V lost 5 bases, J lost 4 bases, and 3 bases stayed unmatched. The CDR3 has 13 amino acids. The CDR3 sequence is CASSEQGGYGYTF. In DNA, the CDR3 is TGTGCCAGCAGCGAACAGGGGGGCTATGGCTACACCTTC.

This sequence joins TRBV9 and TRBJ2-3, with 9 bases matching TRBD1. The CDR3 runs 15 residues. Looked up from germline, CDR1 is SGDLS and CDR2 is YYNGEE. With 3 bases clipped from V and 6 bases from J, the junction kept 8 bases outside the gene matches. CDR3 sequence (DNA): TGTGCCAGCAGCGCCGGGGACAGGGACCGGGATACGCAGTATTTT. Protein: CASSAGDRDRDTQYF.

V gene TRBV7-9 combines with J gene TRBJ1-6, with no clear D. CDR3 length: 16 residues. The V end was cut by 0 bases, the J end by 9 bases, with 15 bases between. Germline V lookup: CDR1 SEHNR, CDR2 FQNEAQ (reference sequence). The CDR3 spells CASSLAGGLFGSPLHF. The CDR3, as DNA: TGTGCCAGCAGCTTAGCTGGCGGTTTATTCGGTTCACCCCTCCACTTT.

The rearrangement links TRBV7-9 to TRBJ2-1; no reliable D call. The CDR3 totals 11 residues. Trimming cost V 5 bases and J 5 bases, with 4 bases left between them. The germline V gene has CDR1 SEHNR and CDR2 FQNEAQ (reference sequence). In nucleotides, the CDR3 is TGTGCCAGCAGCCTTAACAATGAGCAGTTCTTC. It is translated as CASSLNNEQFF.

The gene calls are TRBV15 and TRBJ2-5; no clear D. The CDR3 loop spans 14 amino acids. Looked up from germline, CDR1 is LNHNV and CDR2 is YYDKDF (reference sequence). V was shortened by 0 bases and J by 2 bases, with 7 bases between the two germline ends. CDR3 DNA sequence: TGTGCCACCAGCAGAGATTTCGCGCAAGAGACCCAGTACTTC. Translating it yields CATSRDFAQETQYF.

This chain links TRBV4-3 with TRBJ2-4; maybe TRBD2 (5 bases). CDR1 LGHNA and CDR2 YSLEER come from the germline V gene. The ends were cut back, 3 bases at V and 1 base at J, with 7 bases in the middle. The CDR3 spans 14 residues. CDR3 residues: CASSHSEAKNIQYF. CDR3 DNA sequence: TGCGCCAGCAGCCATAGCGAGGCCAAAAACATTCAGTACTTC.

The table lists this clone with a few counts. The genes are TRBV6-4 and TRBJ2-2, with TRBD2 matching over 7 bases. The CDR3 sequence is 15 residues long. V shed 8 bases, J shed 1 base, and the junction held 7 bases outside the gene matches. CDR1 MRHNA and CDR2 SNTAGT come from the germline V gene. The CDR3 DNA is TGTGCCAGCTCAGAGAGCGGGGAGAACACCGGGGAGCTGTTTTTT. Translated: CASSESGENTGELFF.

On this clone: Its ends do not fully match the called genes, so a read error is possible. At the DNA level, this CDR3 is encoded by other sequences in the same sample as well. The V and J genes are TRBV5-4 and TRBJ2-2; TRBD2 aligns across 9 bases. This CDR3 has 17 residues. In germline, CDR1 is SGHNT, CDR2 YYREEE (reference sequence). CDR3 DNA sequence: TGTGCCAGCAGCTTTCAGGCGGGGGGGGGTCAAGCCGGGGAGTTGTTTTTT. Encoded protein: CASSFQAGGGQAGELFF. Combining the CDR3 with reference TRBV5-4 and TRBJ2-2 gives the whole variable domain ETGVTQSPTHLIKTRGQQVTLRCSSQSGHNTVSWYQQALGQGPQFIFQYYREEENGRGNFPPRFSGLQFPNYSSELNVNALELDDSALYLCASSFQAGGGQAGELFFGEGSRLTVL.

The chain links TRBV18 to TRBJ2-1, with a possible D match to TRBD2 (5 bases). Germline V gene sequence: CDR1 KGHSH, CDR2 LQKENI. The CDR3 is made up of 14 amino acids. The germline V and J ends were trimmed by 5 bases and 8 bases, with 16 bases remaining between them. CDR3 DNA: TGTGCCAGCTCAGGGTTTCGGGAAATGGATGAGCAGTTCTTC. Translating gives CASSGFREMDEQFF.

This clone was counted between two and nine times. V and J are TRBV11-2 and TRBJ1-1; TRBD1 aligns across 7 bases. This CDR3 spans 16 amino acids. V lost 6 bases to trimming and J lost 1 base; unmatched junction nucleotides: 11. Per germline, CDR1 SGHAT and CDR2 FQNNGV. The CDR3 sequence: CASSPRIRGTNTEAFF. DNA for the CDR3: TGTGCCAGCAGTCCAAGGATCAGGGGGACGAACACTGAAGCTTTCTTT.

CDR3 in amino acids: CASSPDINQPQHF. Here the CDR3 DNA reads TGTGCCAGCAGCCCCGACATTAATCAGCCCCAGCATTTT. This chain connects TRBV4-2 to TRBJ1-5; unclear D gene. In germline, CDR1 is LGHNA, CDR2 YNFKEQ. This CDR3 is built from 13 residues. V dropped 4 bases and J dropped 4 bases, with 8 bases sitting between them.

The chain joins TRBV11-2 to TRBJ1-5; D unclear. Germline V gives CDR1 SGHAT, CDR2 FQNNGV. V was trimmed by 0 bases and J by 9 bases, leaving 12 bases between them. The CDR3 extends over 14 amino acids. The CDR3 here is CASSLDTARGPQHF. DNA for the CDR3: TGTGCCAGCAGCTTAGACACGGCACGAGGGCCCCAGCATTTT.

The rearrangement uses TRBV30 and TRBJ1-3; the D is unclear. V was trimmed by 5 bases and J by 8 bases, leaving 16 bases between them. The CDR3 length is 13 residues. The V gene's germline CDR1 is GTSNPN and CDR2 SVGIG (reference sequence). The CDR3 DNA sequence: TGTGCCTGGGAGGGTAGGGCTAGAGACACCATATATTTT. This translates into CAWEGRARDTIYF.

This clone was seen a handful of times. CDR3 nucleotides: TGTGCCAGCAGTTACGGCCAGCGGGGGGGCCACGATGAGCAGTTCTTC. Translating it yields CASSYGQRGGHDEQFF. The V call is TRBV6-6, the J call TRBJ2-1; 10 nucleotides line up with TRBD2. The CDR3 length is 16 residues. Germline V lookup: CDR1 MNHNY, CDR2 SVGAGI (reference sequence). V shed 2 bases, J shed 8 bases, and the junction held 9 bases outside the gene matches.